This T cell receptor (beta chain) was captured in a study of molecular identifiers for immune sequencing clone quantification. From germline, CDR1 is MNHEY and CDR2 SMNVEV (reference sequence). V trimming: 5 bases; J trimming: 4 bases; junction bases outside the gene matches: 4. This CDR3 is 15 amino acids long. Regarding the study as a whole: Among 800,000 to 1,000,000 naive cells, as was reported, spiked Jurkat TCR RNA from one cell was detectable. Highly expanded clones may be undercounted when identical TCR molecules share barcodes. Clones with over 20 RNA copies captured over 99% of effector molecules but under 1% of naive ones.

Sorting captured naive CD8 T cells as CD8+CD4-CCR7+CD45RA+. MiXCR, run by TCRdb on the PCR reads, gives a single entry per CDR3 protein. The sample lists under 600,000 distinct CDR3 sequences, about a fifth occurring once. Comment on this clonotype: Its antigen is undetermined.

This clonotype was obtained from a human donor in good health. Some libraries in this study had Jurkat cell RNA spiked in. Sequencing was done on a sample of naive CD8+ T cells from blood, with Jurkat cell RNA spiked in. The subset was: FACS-sorted CD8+CD4-CCR7+CD45RA+ naive T cells. The chain links TRBV27 to TRBJ1-3; TRBD1 agrees at 11 bases. The CDR3 DNA is TGTGCCAGCAGTAAAGGACAGGGGGCCGGAAACACCATATATTTT. Protein product: CASSKGQGAGNTIYF.